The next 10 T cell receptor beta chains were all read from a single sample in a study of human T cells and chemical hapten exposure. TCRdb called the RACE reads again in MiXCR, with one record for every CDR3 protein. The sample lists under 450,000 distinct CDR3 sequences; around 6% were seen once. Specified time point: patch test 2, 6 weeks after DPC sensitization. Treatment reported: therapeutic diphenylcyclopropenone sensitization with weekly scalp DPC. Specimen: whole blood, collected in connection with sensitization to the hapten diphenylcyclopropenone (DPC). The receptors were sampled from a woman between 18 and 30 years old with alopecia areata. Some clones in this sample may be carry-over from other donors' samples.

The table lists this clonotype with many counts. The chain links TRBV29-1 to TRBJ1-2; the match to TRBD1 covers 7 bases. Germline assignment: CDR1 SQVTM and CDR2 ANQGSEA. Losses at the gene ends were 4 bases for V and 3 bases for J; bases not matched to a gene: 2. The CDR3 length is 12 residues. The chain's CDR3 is CSVGDRDYGYTF. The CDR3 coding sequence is TGCAGCGTTGGGGACAGAGACTATGGCTACACCTTC.

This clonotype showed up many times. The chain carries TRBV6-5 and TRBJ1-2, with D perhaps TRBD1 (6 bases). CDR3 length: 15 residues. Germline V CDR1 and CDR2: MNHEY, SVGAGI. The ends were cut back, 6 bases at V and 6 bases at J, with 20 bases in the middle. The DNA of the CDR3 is TGTGCCAGCAGCAGGGGTCCTCCCTTCATAGATGGCTACACCTTC. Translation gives CASSRGPPFIDGYTF.

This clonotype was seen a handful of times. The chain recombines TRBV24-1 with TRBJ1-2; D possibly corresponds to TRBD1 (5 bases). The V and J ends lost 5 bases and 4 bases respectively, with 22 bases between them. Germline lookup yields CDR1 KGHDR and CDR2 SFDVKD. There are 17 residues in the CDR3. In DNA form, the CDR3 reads TGTGCCACCAGTGGAGACGGCGGGGGGAAGGATGGCTATGGCTACACCTTC. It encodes CATSGDGGGKDGYGYTF.

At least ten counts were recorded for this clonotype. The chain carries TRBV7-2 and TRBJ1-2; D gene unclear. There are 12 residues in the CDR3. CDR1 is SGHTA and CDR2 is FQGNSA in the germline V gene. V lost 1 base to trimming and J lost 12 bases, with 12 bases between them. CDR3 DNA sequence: TGTGCCAGCAGCTTAGGGGCCCAGGTCCACACCTTC. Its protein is CASSLGAQVHTF.

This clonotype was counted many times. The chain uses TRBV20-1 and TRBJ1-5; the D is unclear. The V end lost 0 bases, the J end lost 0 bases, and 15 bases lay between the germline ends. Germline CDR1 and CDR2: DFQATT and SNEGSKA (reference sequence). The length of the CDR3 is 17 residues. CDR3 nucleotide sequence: TGCAGTGCTAGAGATCTTTTTAAGACGAATAGCAATCAGCCCCAGCATTTT. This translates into CSARDLFKTNSNQPQHF.

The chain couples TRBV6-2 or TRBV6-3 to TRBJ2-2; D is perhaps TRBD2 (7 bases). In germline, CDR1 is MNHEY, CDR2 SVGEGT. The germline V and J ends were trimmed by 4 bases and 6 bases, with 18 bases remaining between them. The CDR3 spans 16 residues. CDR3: CASSWTGGGSAGELFF. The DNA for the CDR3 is TGTGCCAGCAGTTGGACGGGGGGCGGCTCGGCCGGGGAGCTGTTTTTT.

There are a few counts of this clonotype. The CDR3 is CASSPISASTDTQYF. The DNA for the CDR3 is TGTGCCAGCAGTCCAATATCAGCTAGCACAGATACGCAGTATTTT. This chain joins TRBV12-3 or TRBV12-4 and TRBJ2-3, with D unclear. V was shortened by 5 bases and J by 0 bases, with 12 bases between the two germline ends. CDR3 length equals 15 residues.

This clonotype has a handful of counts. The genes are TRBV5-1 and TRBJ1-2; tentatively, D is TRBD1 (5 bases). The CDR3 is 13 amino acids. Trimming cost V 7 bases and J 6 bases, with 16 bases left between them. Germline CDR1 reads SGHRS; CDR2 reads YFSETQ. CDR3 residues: CASGVVGDDGYTF. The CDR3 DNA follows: TGCGCCAGCGGTGTAGTAGGGGATGATGGCTACACCTTC.

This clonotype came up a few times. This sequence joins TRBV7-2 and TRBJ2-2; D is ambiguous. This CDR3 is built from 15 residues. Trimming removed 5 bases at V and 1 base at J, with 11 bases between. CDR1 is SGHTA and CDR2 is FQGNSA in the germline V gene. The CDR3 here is CASSTDSRNTGELFF. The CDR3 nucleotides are TGTGCCAGCAGCACCGACTCAAGGAACACCGGGGAGCTGTTTTTT.

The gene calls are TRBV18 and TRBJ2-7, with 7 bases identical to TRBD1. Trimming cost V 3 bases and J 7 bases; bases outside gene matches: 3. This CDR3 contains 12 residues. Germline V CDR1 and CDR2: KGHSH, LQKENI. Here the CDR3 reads CASSPQGEEQYF. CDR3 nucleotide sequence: TGTGCCAGCTCACCCCAGGGGGAGGAGCAGTACTTC.